This T cell receptor beta chain was recorded in a study of OX40 agonist ivuxolimab in advanced cancers. As for the study in general: Ivuxolimab doses were 0.01, 0.1, 0.3, 1.5, 3 or 10 mg/kg every 2 weeks. Treatment received earlier with anti-PD-1, anti-PD-L1 or anti-CTLA-4 agents was allowed, and roughly 40% had some.

Generated by immunoSEQ multiplex PCR, the TCRdb table keeps only in-frame clones and is missing some. The table records about 77,000 clones, about four fifths of them present only once. This sample comprised CD4+ or CD8+ T cells sorted from blood, obtained in a trial of the OX40 agonist ivuxolimab. The receptor was derived from an adult with an advanced solid tumor such as melanoma, head and neck, liver or kidney cancer.

CDR3 residues: CASSGHSGTGGAEAFF. The CDR3, as DNA: TGTGCCAGCAGTGGCCATTCCGGGACAGGGGGCGCGGAAGCTTTCTTT. The chain carries TRBV28 and TRBJ1-1; TRBD1 agrees at 12 bases. The CDR3 spans 16 residues. Germline trimming cut 5 bases from V and 8 bases from J; bases unmatched to any gene: 12. Germline values: CDR1 MDHEN, CDR2 SYDVKM.